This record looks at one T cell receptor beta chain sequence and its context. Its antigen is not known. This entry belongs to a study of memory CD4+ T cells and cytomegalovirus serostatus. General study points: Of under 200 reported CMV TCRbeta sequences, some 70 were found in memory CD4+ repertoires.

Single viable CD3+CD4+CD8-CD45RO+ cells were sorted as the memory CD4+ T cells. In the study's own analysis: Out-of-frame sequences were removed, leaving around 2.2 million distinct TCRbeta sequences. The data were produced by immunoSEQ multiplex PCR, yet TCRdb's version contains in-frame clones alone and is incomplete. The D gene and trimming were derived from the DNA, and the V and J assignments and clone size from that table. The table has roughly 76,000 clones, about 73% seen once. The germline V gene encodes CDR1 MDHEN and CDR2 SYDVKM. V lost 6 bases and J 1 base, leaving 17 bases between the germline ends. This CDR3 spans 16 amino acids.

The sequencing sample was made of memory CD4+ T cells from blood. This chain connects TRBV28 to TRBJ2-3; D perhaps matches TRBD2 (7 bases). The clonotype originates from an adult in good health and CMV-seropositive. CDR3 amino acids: CASRRHGGRGTDTQYF. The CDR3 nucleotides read TGTGCCAGCAGACGCCACGGGGGGCGAGGCACAGATACGCAGTATTTT.